This T cell receptor beta chain came from a study of STAT5B mutations in CD4+ large granular lymphocyte leukemia (dated by TCRdb to 2021 to 2024). Concerning the study at large: Among the healthy controls, the CDR3 'QG' motif was associated with a particular HLA allele. Flow cytometry on FACSCanto II or FACSVerse confirmed that purified fractions exceeded 95% purity among lymphocytes. The study compared the TCRbeta repertoires of patients with CD4+ T-cell large granular lymphocyte leukemia against the TCRbeta repertoires of healthy blood donors. The paper as a whole reports these results and caveats: TRBV06-family usage was enriched among the top patient clones (8/27) compared with healthy controls (2/35). Compared with healthy CD4+ repertoires, CD4-sorted patient repertoires appeared more clonal, and this difference remained even after the putative leukemic clones were removed. Each patient's main leukemic clonotypes were private, but approximately 23% of these clonotypes showed up at low frequency in the non-leukemic repertoires of other patients. Data were not HLA-matched; higher clonality in CD4+ versus CD8+ T-LGLL could reflect the relatively small sample size.

As concerns this clone: The antigen it binds to is not known. Qualities for individual bases were not recorded, and no much larger clone is one base off.

Buffy coats from 30 to 40 blood donors, supplied by the Finnish Red Cross blood service, were used as healthy controls. All TCR-sequenced material derived from peripheral blood: patient blood samples and healthy donor buffy coats. Peripheral blood mononuclear cells were isolated by Ficoll-Hypaque gradient centrifugation. CD4+ cells were purified magnetically from the buffy coats of healthy controls. Genomic DNA was extracted using the Gentra Puregene Cell and Tissue kit, and a Qubit 2.0 fluorometer was used to quantify it. The immunoSEQ assay at survey resolution was used to sequence TCRbeta rearrangements from genomic DNA. On the authors' methods: In the TCR sequencing data, the lowest productive clonotype frequency that could be detected was 2.59 x 10-5. Analyses included only productive TCRbeta rearrangements, meaning complete and in-frame sequences. Sample clonality was computed as Simpson clonality in the immunoSEQ Analyzer version 3.0. Clones were grouped by frequency into very rare, small, medium, large (1-20%) or hyperexpanded (>20%) categories. OLGA 1.2.3 estimated generation probabilities, VDJtools produced V-gene circos plots, VDJdb was queried for specificities, and GLIPH identified CDR3 motifs. TCRdb carries this immuneACCESS record with in-frame sequences only. Its versions omit some clonotypes, under half of them owing to an unresolved V gene in the studies checked, with the rest unexplained. V, J and clone size were drawn from that table, and D and trimming were deduced from the DNA. The sample data list fewer than 35,000 clones, and just under 80% of these were observed just once. Around 2.5% of the sample rests with the top ten.

The junction carries 12 bases between V and J, which are trimmed by 5 bases and 6 bases respectively. Inclusive of the bounding cysteine and phenylalanine, the CDR3 is 12 residues long. Only the CDR3 portion is preserved as DNA: 36 bases, with reading frame beginning at the first base. The germline V gene yields SGHRS for CDR1 and YFSETQ for CDR2. The rearranged chain carries TRBV5-1 and TRBJ2-7, with no reliable assignment of the D segment. This receptor was taken from a human donor in good health. Sequencing input: CD4+ T cells from blood buffy coats. The nucleotide sequence reads TGCGCCAGCAGGGCCCAAGAAGGCGAGCAGTACTTC. It translates to CASRAQEGEQYF.